Presented here are 9 T cell receptor beta chains from one specimen sequenced in a study of T cell responses to AZD1222 COVID-19 vaccine (dated by TCRdb to the early 2020s). The sample's time point label, in plain terms: about 28 days (+/-7) after the second vaccine dose. The library was made by the immunoSEQ multiplex PCR assay. Not all clones reach the TCRdb copy of this immuneACCESS table, which keeps in-frame sequences only. Checked studies attribute under half of the gap to unresolved V genes and leave the rest unexplained. Present in this sample are some 79,000 clones, around 80% of which were seen just once. The ten top clones hold about 51% of the sample. The specimen comprised peripheral blood, sampled 28 days after the second AZD1222 dose. These receptor sequences come from an adult who received the AZD1222 COVID-19 vaccine.

This chain links TRBV10-3 with TRBJ2-1; 11 nucleotides align to TRBD2. V lost 7 bases and J lost 8; bases outside the gene matches: 7. CDR3 size: 14 residues. The germline gives CDR1 ENHRY, CDR2 SYGVKD. This CDR3 is CAITPGLAVHEQFF. The CDR3, as DNA: TGTGCCATCACTCCGGGACTAGCGGTCCATGAGCAGTTCTTC.

V and J are TRBV7-2 and TRBJ2-3; D unresolved. Germline lookup yields CDR1 SGHTA and CDR2 FQGNSA. This CDR3 region has 15 residues. Trimming pared 6 bases from V and 1 base from J, leaving 14 bases between. CDR3 residues: CASSPTETGTDTQYF. CDR3 coding DNA: TGTGCCAGCAGTCCGACCGAAACTGGCACAGATACGCAGTATTTT.

The chain carries TRBV24-1 and TRBJ2-3; D unclear. The V gene's germline CDR1 is KGHDR and CDR2 SFDVKD. V lost 3 bases and J lost 4, with 10 bases in between. The CDR3 spans 14 residues. The CDR3 DNA reads as TGTGCCACCAGTGATGTGTACCGCGCAGATACGCAGTATTTT. Translated: CATSDVYRADTQYF.

In its sample, this clone was seen once. This chain connects TRBV19 to TRBJ2-5; possible D gene TRBD2, 5 bases. Germline values: CDR1 LNHDA, CDR2 SQIVND (reference sequence). V was cut by 4 bases and J by 2 bases, with 8 bases left in between. The CDR3 is 13 residues long. The DNA for the CDR3 is TGTGCCAGTAGTACCGGGATACAAGAGACCCAGTACTTC. This gives the protein CASSTGIQETQYF.

The CDR3 DNA reads as TGCAGCGTGCGAACAGGGGCGGGAGAGACCCAGTACTTC. This gives the protein CSVRTGAGETQYF. The rearrangement uses TRBV29-1 and TRBJ2-5; TRBD1 matches 7 bases. Per germline, CDR1 SQVTM and CDR2 ANQGSEA. Trimming cost V 6 bases and J 4 bases; bases outside gene matches: 8. The CDR3 totals 13 residues.

The chain has TRBV5-1 and TRBJ2-7; D not resolved. Germline CDR1 reads SGHRS; CDR2 reads YFSETQ. This CDR3 is 15 amino acids long. V lost 1 base and J 2 bases, leaving 13 bases between the germline ends. CDR3 sequence reads: CASSLSDPAPYEQYF. As DNA, the CDR3 is TGCGCCAGCAGCTTGTCGGACCCTGCGCCCTACGAGCAGTACTTC.

V is TRBV7-8 and J is TRBJ2-1, with 11 bases matching TRBD2. The germline CDR1 and CDR2 sequences are SGHVS and FQNEAQ. CDR3 size: 17 residues. J lost 7 bases, V lost 5 bases, and 13 bases had no gene match. CDR3 nucleotide sequence: TGTGCCAGCAGCCCCCACCTCATTAGCGGGGGGGCTAATGAGCAGTTCTTC. Translating gives CASSPHLISGGANEQFF.

The chain combines TRBV19 with TRBJ2-3; perhaps TRBD1 as D (5 bases). Trimming cost V 2 bases and J 1 base, with 7 bases left between them. The CDR3 has 14 residues. Germline V CDR1 and CDR2: LNHDA, SQIVND (reference sequence). This CDR3 is CASSIKTGTDTQYF. The DNA of the CDR3 is TGTGCCAGTAGTATAAAGACAGGCACAGATACGCAGTATTTT.

This clone has just a few counts. The chain is built from TRBV7-6 and TRBJ1-5; D not resolved. This CDR3 spans 14 amino acids. Trimming cost V 0 bases and J 1 base, with 4 bases left between them. Germline CDR1 and CDR2: SGHVS and FNYEAQ. The CDR3: CASSLAGSNQPQHF. In DNA, the CDR3 is TGTGCCAGCAGCTTAGCGGGGAGCAATCAGCCCCAGCATTTT.